The 25 T cell receptor beta chains below all came from one sample that was sequenced in a study of cytomegalovirus exposure and HLA in healthy donors. The study ran its PCR with 60 Vbeta and 13 Jbeta primers. Profiling relied on immunoSEQ multiplex PCR, and the TCRdb table lists in-frame clones only, not all of them. The sample contains about 150,000 clones, roughly 78% of which appear only once. The sample consisted of PBMCs. The receptors originated from a woman aged 50 to 65 in good health and CMV-seropositive.

This rearrangement joins TRBV2 to TRBJ1-1; the D gene is possibly TRBD1 (6 bases). Trimming took off 7 bases at V and 0 bases at J, with 9 bases between the two ends. The CDR3 sequence is 13 residues long. The germline CDR1 and CDR2 sequences are SNHLY and FYNNEI. CDR3 nucleotides: TGTGCCAGCAAACAGGGCTTGAACACTGAAGCTTTCTTT. The encoded protein is CASKQGLNTEAFF.

This rearrangement joins TRBV15 to TRBJ1-1; maybe TRBD1 (5 bases). This CDR3 spans 14 amino acids. With 3 bases removed from V and 0 bases from J, the gap between germline ends came to 8 bases. Per the germline V gene, CDR1 is LNHNV and CDR2 is YYDKDF (reference sequence). The CDR3 sequence is CATSRDTVNTEAFF. The CDR3 DNA follows: TGTGCCACCAGCAGGGACACTGTGAACACTGAAGCTTTCTTT.

The chain couples TRBV21-1 to TRBJ1-4. TRBV21-1 is noted as a pseudogene. This CDR3 region has 16 residues. The CDR3 spells CASSPRTVTTNEKLFF. In nucleotides, the CDR3 is TGTGCCAGCAGCCCGCGAACGGTTACAACTAATGAAAAACTGTTTTTT.

V is TRBV11-1 and J is TRBJ2-3, with 9 bases that match TRBD2. Germline V gives CDR1 SGHAT, CDR2 FQDESV (reference sequence). J was trimmed by 2 bases and V by 2 bases; bases with no gene match: 5. This CDR3 is 16 amino acids long. The CDR3 protein is CASSLRLAELTDTQYF. The CDR3 DNA sequence: TGTGCCAGCAGCTTAAGACTAGCGGAACTCACAGATACGCAGTATTTT.

This clone is a singleton in its sample. The rearrangement uses TRBV9 and TRBJ1-4; perhaps TRBD1 as D (6 bases). CDR1 and CDR2 from the germline V gene are SGDLS and YYNGEE. V was shortened by 3 bases and J by 7 bases, with 10 bases between the two germline ends. The CDR3 runs 13 residues. The CDR3, as DNA: TGTGCCAGCAGCGCAGCAGGGGTTGAAAAACTGTTTTTT. This gives the protein CASSAAGVEKLFF.

The chain is built from TRBV18 and TRBJ2-3, with 7 positions matching TRBD2. The germline V gene encodes CDR1 KGHSH and CDR2 LQKENI. J gave up 1 base and V 5 bases, and 3 bases lay outside the gene matches. The CDR3 covers 14 residues. The CDR3 here is CASSGGVRTDTQYF. The CDR3 nucleotides read TGTGCCAGCTCAGGGGGGGTTCGCACAGATACGCAGTATTTT.

The chain carries TRBV18 and TRBJ2-1, with D perhaps matching TRBD2 (6 bases). V gave up 4 bases and J gave up 6 bases, with 19 bases separating them. Germline V CDR1 and CDR2: KGHSH, LQKENI. The CDR3 extends over 16 amino acids. DNA of the CDR3: TGTGCCAGCTCACTCCGGGACTCGGGTTTCTCCAATGAGCAGTTCTTC. Amino acids: CASSLRDSGFSNEQFF. Drawing the rest from reference TRBV18 and TRBJ2-1, the complete variable domain is NAGVMQNPRHLVRRRGQEARLRCSPMKGHSHVYWYRQLPEEGLKFMVYLQKENIIDESGMPKERFSAEFPKEGPSILRIQQVVRGDSAAYFCASSLRDSGFSNEQFFGPGTRLTVL.

The J gene is TRBJ2-7, the V gene TRBV5-4, with 7 bases matching TRBD1. The V and J ends lost 0 bases and 4 bases, in that order; junction bases with no gene match: 16. CDR1 and CDR2 (germline): SGHNT, YYREEE (reference sequence). CDR3 length equals 18 residues. CDR3 amino acids: CASSLEPSRGQGFYEQYF. CDR3 in DNA: TGTGCCAGCAGCTTGGAACCCAGTAGGGGGCAGGGGTTTTACGAGCAGTACTTC.

This sequence joins TRBV7-8 and TRBJ2-1; 9 bases align to TRBD1. The CDR3 is 15 amino acids. With 2 bases clipped from V and 5 bases from J, the junction kept 4 bases outside the gene matches. Germline V gene sequence: CDR1 SGHVS, CDR2 FQNEAQ. CDR3 residues: CASSLRDRVNNEQFF. CDR3 in DNA: TGTGCCAGCAGCTTACGGGACAGGGTTAACAATGAGCAGTTCTTC. Supplemented by reference TRBV7-8 and TRBJ2-1, the full variable domain reads GAGVSQSPRYKVAKRGQDVALRCDPISGHVSLFWYQQALGQGPEFLTYFQNEAQLDKSGLPSDRFFAERPEGSVSTLKIQRTQQEDSAVYLCASSLRDRVNNEQFFGPGTRLTVL.

The chain couples TRBV5-1 to TRBJ1-1, with D perhaps TRBD1 (6 bases). The V end lost 2 bases, the J end lost 5 bases, and 10 bases lay between the germline ends. CDR1 and CDR2 (germline): SGHRS, YFSETQ. The CDR3 runs to 13 residues. CDR3: CASSFGGHTEAFF. CDR3 bases: TGCGCCAGCAGCTTCGGGGGGCATACTGAAGCTTTCTTT.

The V gene is TRBV5-5, the J gene TRBJ1-1; the match to TRBD1 covers 9 bases. The CDR3 is made up of 17 amino acids. Germline CDR1 and CDR2: SGHKS and YYEKEE (reference sequence). Losses at the gene ends were 3 bases for V and 3 bases for J; bases not matched to a gene: 12. CDR3 sequence (DNA): TGTGCCAGCAGCTCTTTAACAGGGGGCGTGGGGGACACTGAAGCTTTCTTT. This codes for CASSSLTGGVGDTEAFF.

CDR3 nucleotides: TGTGCCAGCAGCTTAAGTCTGCGGCCCAACGTCCTGACTTTC. This sequence encodes CASSLSLRPNVLTF. The chain joins TRBV7-9 to TRBJ2-6; no clear D gene. The V gene lost 2 bases and the J gene lost 8 bases, with 10 bases spanning the gap. The germline V gene encodes CDR1 SEHNR and CDR2 FQNEAQ (reference sequence). The CDR3 covers 14 residues.

This clone appeared a few times. The chain employs TRBV9 and TRBJ2-1; 10 bases are a match to TRBD1. V was clipped by 4 bases and J by 6 bases; unmatched bases: 4. CDR1 is SGDLS and CDR2 is YYNGEE in the germline V gene. This CDR3 has 14 residues. The CDR3 region has the DNA TGTGCCAGCAGCTCTTGGACAGGGGGCAATGAGCAGTTCTTC. Protein sequence: CASSSWTGGNEQFF.

J is TRBJ2-2 and V is TRBV30; 7 bases are shared with TRBD1. The CDR3 totals 14 residues. CDR1 GTSNPN and CDR2 SVGIG come from the germline V gene (reference sequence). The CDR3 sequence: CAATPGTATGELFF. CDR3 in DNA: TGTGCTGCTACACCCGGGACAGCCACCGGGGAGCTGTTTTTT.

The genes are TRBV18 and TRBJ1-3; D gene uncertain. The V end was cut by 0 bases, the J end by 7 bases, with 16 bases between. Germline V gene sequence: CDR1 KGHSH, CDR2 LQKENI. The CDR3 runs to 16 residues. CDR3 loop: CASSPPEGATKNTIYF. The CDR3, as DNA: TGTGCCAGCTCACCACCCGAAGGAGCAACAAAGAACACCATATATTTT.

J is TRBJ1-1 and V is TRBV5-5, with 7 bases aligning to TRBD1. V was clipped by 4 bases and J by 4 bases; unmatched bases: 10. CDR3 length: 15 amino acids. The germline gives CDR1 SGHKS, CDR2 YYEKEE (reference sequence). The DNA for the CDR3 is TGTGCCAGCAGCATTGACAGGGTCCTGGGCACTGAAGCTTTCTTT. Translating it yields CASSIDRVLGTEAFF.

The CDR3 DNA sequence: TGTGCCAGCAGCTACCTTGGGGGGGGGCAAGATACGCAGTATTTT. Amino acid sequence: CASSYLGGGQDTQYF. The chain is built from TRBV7-6 and TRBJ2-3; TRBD2 is a possible D gene (7 bases). Trimming removed 4 bases from V and 5 bases from J, with 16 bases in between. The CDR3 spans 15 residues. Germline V gene lookup returns CDR1 SGHVS and CDR2 FNYEAQ.

In nucleotides, the CDR3 is TGTGCCAGCAGCTACAGAGCGGTGGGGGAGCAGTACTTC. Its translation: CASSYRAVGEQYF. The chain is built from TRBV5-6 and TRBJ2-7, with a weak D call TRBD2 (5 bases). Trimming pared 3 bases from V and 7 bases from J, leaving 14 bases between. CDR1 and CDR2 (germline): SGHDT, YYEEEE. This CDR3 spans 13 amino acids.

This chain connects TRBV6-1 to TRBJ1-2, with TRBD1 as a possible D gene (6 bases). The germline V and J ends were trimmed by 0 bases and 5 bases, with 13 bases remaining between them. Germline CDR1 reads MNHNS; CDR2 reads SASEGT. This CDR3 has 15 amino acids. This CDR3 is CASSEARGLGYGYTF. DNA for the CDR3: TGTGCCAGCAGTGAAGCGCGGGGGCTTGGGTATGGCTACACCTTC.

This clone has just one count. The rearrangement links TRBV6-5 to TRBJ1-3; D is perhaps TRBD1 (5 bases). Per germline, CDR1 MNHEY and CDR2 SVGAGI. CDR3 length: 16 amino acids. With 2 bases removed from V and 0 bases from J, the gap between germline ends came to 11 bases. The CDR3 DNA sequence: TGTGCCAGCAGTTACGTTGGGGCAAGCTCTGGAAACACCATATATTTT. Its translation is CASSYVGASSGNTIYF.

This chain connects TRBV10-3 to TRBJ2-1, with 8 bases aligning to TRBD1. CDR1 is ENHRY, CDR2 SYGVKD, per germline. The trim removed 3 bases at V and 5 bases at J, leaving 6 bases unmatched. There are 15 residues in the CDR3. Written as DNA, the CDR3 is TGTGCCATCAGTGAAAGCAGGGGGCGTAACAATGAGCAGTTCTTC. Protein sequence: CAISESRGRNNEQFF.

This chain connects TRBV7-9 to TRBJ1-4; TRBD1 agrees at 11 bases. Germline-derived CDR1 and CDR2 are SEHNR and FQNEAQ (reference sequence). The ends lost 5 bases at V and 8 bases at J; junction bases unmatched: 10. This CDR3 has 16 residues. The DNA for the CDR3 is TGTGCCAGCAGCCCCGGGCAGGACAGGGGGCCCGAAAAACTGTTTTTT. Protein: CASSPGQDRGPEKLFF.

In its sample, this clone was seen once. The chain recombines TRBV30 with TRBJ1-6, with 7 bases that match TRBD1. The CDR3 covers 13 residues. Germline V gene lookup returns CDR1 GTSNPN and CDR2 SVGIG (reference sequence). J was trimmed by 10 bases and V by 2 bases; bases with no gene match: 5. DNA of the CDR3: TGTGCCTGGAGTATGGACAGGCTCTCACCCCTCCACTTT. This translates into CAWSMDRLSPLHF. Full variable domain (remainder filled in from reference TRBV30 and TRBJ1-6): SQTIHQWPATLVQPVGSPLSLECTVEGTSNPNLYWYRQAAGRGLQLLFYSVGIGQISSEVPQNLSASRPQDRQFILSSKKLLLSDSGFYLCAWSMDRLSPLHFGNGTRLTVT.

This clone was counted a few times. The chain couples TRBV6-5 to TRBJ2-7, with 7 positions matching TRBD2. Germline V lookup: CDR1 MNHEY, CDR2 SVGAGI. This CDR3 is built from 14 residues. J gave up 5 bases and V 0 bases, and 4 bases lay outside the gene matches. CDR3 in DNA: TGTGCCAGCAGTTACTCTGCGGGGGAAAACGAGCAGTACTTC. Translated, it gives CASSYSAGENEQYF.

This clone is a singleton in its sample. The rearrangement joins TRBV5-1 to TRBJ2-5, with 8 bases lining up with TRBD1. V lost 0 bases to trimming and J lost 4 bases; unmatched junction nucleotides: 5. Looked up from germline, CDR1 is SGHRS and CDR2 is YFSETQ. The CDR3 runs 15 residues. CDR3 region: CASSLASGGGETQYF. The CDR3 region has the DNA TGCGCCAGCAGCTTGGCGTCAGGGGGCGGAGAGACCCAGTACTTC.